This T cell receptor beta chain was captured by sequencing in a study of molecular identifiers for immune sequencing clone quantification. Whole-study findings and limits: Jurkat TCR RNA that was spiked in from one cell was reportedly detectable among roughly 1 million naive cells.

TCRdb redid the calling of the PCR reads with MiXCR, one entry per CDR3 protein. Here the sample spans about 640,000 distinct CDR3 sequences, about 20% being singletons. Input for naive CD8 libraries was about 18,000 to 1,100,000 sorted cells; the RNA fraction used was 10%, 30% or 50%. Naive CD8 T cells were sorted, and the gate applied was CD8+CD4-CCR7+CD45RA+. This clonotype was recorded at least ten times. Its antigen is not known. This CDR3 is built from 13 residues. The germline V and J ends were trimmed by 1 base and 6 bases, with 9 bases remaining between them. V gene TRBV12-3 or TRBV12-4 combines with J gene TRBJ1-2; no clear D gene. The TCR comes from a human donor in good health. Some libraries in this study had Jurkat cell RNA spiked in. The source material was naive CD8+ T cells from blood, with Jurkat cell RNA spiked in. Subset: FACS-sorted CD8+CD4-CCR7+CD45RA+ naive T cells. The CDR3 loop reads CASSLGQTDGYTF. CDR3 DNA sequence: TGTGCCAGCAGTTTAGGGCAGACTGATGGCTACACCTTC.